These 5 T cell receptor beta chains share one sample of origin, sequenced in a study of neoadjuvant anti-PD-1 for oral cavity cancer. Here immunoSEQ multiplex PCR was the method, and the copy in TCRdb shows in-frame clones only, minus some. The top ten hold around 2.5% of the sample, which has over 10,000 clones, about two thirds seen once. Noted time point: after neoadjuvant nivolumab, at surgical resection. Sequencing was performed on PBMCs, taken after nivolumab (anti-PD-1) treatment. The origin of the receptors is a person between 40 and 80 years old with oral cavity squamous cell carcinoma.

This chain links TRBV5-1 with TRBJ2-7; 7 bases align to TRBD1. After removal of 0 bases from V and 3 bases from J, the junction contained 3 bases not matched to a gene. There are 14 residues in the CDR3. Germline-derived CDR1 and CDR2 are SGHRS and YFSETQ. The DNA of the CDR3 is TGCGCCAGCAGCTTGGGGTACAGGGGCTACGAGCAGTACTTC. Amino acid sequence: CASSLGYRGYEQYF.

This chain connects TRBV5-4 to TRBJ2-5, with 9 bases fitting TRBD2. V lost 1 base to trimming and J lost 3 bases; unmatched junction nucleotides: 4. Germline V gene sequence: CDR1 SGHNT, CDR2 YYREEE (reference sequence). This CDR3 comprises 15 residues. The CDR3 loop is CASSLRAGGEETQYF. DNA for the CDR3: TGTGCCAGCAGCTTGAGAGCGGGGGGTGAAGAGACCCAGTACTTC.

This clone was seen a single time. The V gene is TRBV5-1, the J gene TRBJ2-1, with D perhaps matching TRBD1 or TRBD2 (6 bases each). CDR3 size: 15 residues. Trimming cost V 4 bases and J 1 base, with 12 bases left between them. Germline CDR1 SGHRS, CDR2 YFSETQ. In nucleotides, the CDR3 is TGCGCCAGCAGCCCACTAGGGGGGTCCTACAATGAGCAGTTCTTC. This encodes CASSPLGGSYNEQFF.

The chain has TRBV5-1 and TRBJ1-1; D is possibly TRBD1 (6 bases). The ends were cut back, 4 bases at V and 4 bases at J, with 20 bases in the middle. The germline V gene has CDR1 SGHRS and CDR2 YFSETQ. The CDR3 is made up of 16 amino acids. CDR3 protein: CASSELPTGPGTEAFF. The DNA of the CDR3 is TGCGCCAGCAGCGAACTTCCAACAGGGCCGGGCACTGAAGCTTTCTTT.

The J gene is TRBJ1-1, the V gene TRBV29-1; tentative D call: TRBD1 (5 bases). Trimming stripped 6 bases from V and 4 bases from J, with 18 bases between. Per the germline V gene, CDR1 is SQVTM and CDR2 is ANQGSEA. CDR3 size: 14 residues. CDR3 nucleotides: TGCAGCGTCCTTCTGGCAGGGCGCGGCACTGAAGCTTTCTTT. Translated, it gives CSVLLAGRGTEAFF.